This T cell receptor (beta chain) was documented in a study of T cells in tuberculosis (dated by TCRdb to between 2017 and 2018). Study-level background: To characterize T cells specific for the mycobacterial lipid antigen glucose monomycolate (GMM), the study used CD1B tetramers together with high-throughput TCR immunosequencing. With 9 to 10 people per group, a South African clinical cohort compared IGRA-negative adolescents, IGRA-positive adolescents with latent tuberculosis, and adults with active tuberculosis.

At study entry, adolescents were screened for latent tuberculosis infection by tuberculin skin test and QuantiFERON-TB GOLD In-Tube IGRA. Unsorted cryopreserved PBMC were immunosequenced, covering on average roughly 100,000 T cells per clinical donor. Eleven high schools in the Worcester region of the Western Cape, South Africa, served as enrollment sites for adolescents aged 12 to 18 years. Around ten M. tuberculosis-infected and ten uninfected adolescents were selected with matching for age and sex. PBMC from adolescents were isolated by density centrifugation from freshly drawn heparinized blood and then cryopreserved. TCR libraries were generated with the immunoSEQ multiplex PCR assay, using TCR-beta and/or TCR-alpha/delta assays for each sample. The Illumina high-throughput platform was used to sequence the amplified TCR libraries. The authors processed their data as follows. Clustering and dimensionality reduction relied on pairwise TCRdist distances among GMM-specific receptors from T cells that were either sorted ex vivo or expanded in vitro. Each clinical repertoire was scored by mean NN-distance, the average TCRdist to the nearest 10% of tetramer-positive reference sequences. GEM TCR motif frequency was calculated as the fraction of unique TCRs that matched known GEM sequences in V/J usage and CDR3 length. Linear discriminant analysis with leave-one-out cross-validation, implemented in scikit-learn, was used to classify active tuberculosis. The clones in this table, taken by TCRdb from immuneACCESS, are in-frame only. Not every clone is retained; where verified, under half of the shortfall comes from an unresolved V gene, and the cause of the rest is unknown. V and J calls and clone size come straight from that table; D and trimming were deduced from the DNA. For this sample the table gives 20,000 to 25,000 clones, of which more than 95% were detected only once. Of the sample, around 6.2% is held by the ten largest clones.

Worth noting for this clone: Its antigen target is currently unknown. No qualities accompany the bases; no much larger clone lies one base away.

Including the terminal cysteine and phenylalanine, the CDR3 comprises 15 residues. Of the read, only the CDR3 DNA is kept; its 45 bases are in frame from base 1. V trim: 2 bases; J trim: 7 bases; unmatched bases: 6. CDR1 and CDR2 (SGDLS, YYNGEE) derive from the germline V gene. Study-level results and caveats: Clinical samples were chosen by availability of cryopreserved specimens, and active tuberculosis cases were adults while controls were adolescents. A classifier using the diverse GMM-specific repertoire reached about 90% accuracy (AUROC approximately 0.91), compared with around 68% accuracy using GEM motif frequencies. Shorter CDR3-alpha lengths in active tuberculosis patients partly drove the smaller NN-distances, and the TCR-beta difference was not statistically significant. Active tuberculosis TCR-alpha repertoires showed smaller mean NN-distances to GMM-specific TCRs than IGRA-negative controls, suggesting clonal expansion of these TCRs.

The rearrangement combines TRBV9 with TRBJ2-1; TRBD2 fits 10 bases in the junction. The source of this sequence is a donor between 10 and 35 years old with latent tuberculosis or without tuberculosis infection. The specimen sequenced was PBMCs. The DNA reads TGTGCCAGCAGCGTTGAGGGACTAGCGAGAAATGAGCAGTTCTTC. This sequence encodes CASSVEGLARNEQFF.